This is a list of T cell receptor beta chains from one sample in a study of CD8+ T cells in alopecia areata. Clones were sequenced by immunoSEQ multiplex PCR, and TCRdb holds only the in-frame ones, with some missing. The data show about 180,000 clones, roughly 50% seen once. The material was CD8+ T cells sorted from blood, obtained at week 24, from a patient treated with tofacitinib. Source of these receptors: a human donor with alopecia areata. The CDR3 runs from the conserved cysteine through the conserved F or W. A D gene is named only where the DNA matches it firmly. Expanded clones are given a class, and other clones once, few, many or no size at all.

clone size | CDR3 length | J gene | V gene | D gene | CDR3 protein | CDR3 DNA
NA | 12 | TRBJ1-2 | TRBV29-1 | NA | CSVDVGAYGYTF | TGCAGCGTTGATGTGGGCGCCTATGGCTACACCTTC
once | 14 | TRBJ2-1 | TRBV7-6 | NA | CASSISSVDNEQFF | TGTGCCAGCAGCATCTCGAGTGTGGACAATGAGCAGTTCTTC
few | 16 | TRBJ2-7 | TRBV4-1 | NA | CASSQERAGSSYEQYF | TGCGCCAGCAGCCAAGAAAGGGCAGGGAGCTCCTACGAGCAGTACTTC
few | 13 | TRBJ1-2 | TRBV29-1 | NA | CSVIAQGTDGYTF | TGCAGCGTTATCGCGCAGGGGACCGATGGCTACACCTTC
few | 13 | TRBJ2-3 | TRBV4-3 | NA | CASSQVGGDTQYF | TGCGCCAGCAGCCAAGTAGGAGGAGATACGCAGTATTTT
NA | 12 | TRBJ1-2 | TRBV19 | NA | CATFTANYGYTF | TGTGCCACGTTTACAGCTAACTATGGCTACACCTTC
NA | 13 | TRBJ2-2 | TRBV4-3 | NA | CASSHYNTGELFF | TGCGCCAGCAGCCACTATAACACCGGGGAGCTGTTTTTT
NA | 19 | TRBJ1-5 | TRBV7-3 | TRBD1 | CASSPDQGQGLVGNQPQHF | TGTGCCAGCAGCCCAGACCAGGGACAGGGGTTGGTGGGCAATCAGCCCCAGCATTTT
few | 15 | TRBJ2-2 | TRBV7-3 | TRBD1 | CASRSGQGNTGELFF | TGTGCCAGCAGGTCGGGACAGGGTAACACCGGGGAGCTGTTTTTT
NA | 15 | TRBJ2-7 | TRBV7-8 | TRBD1 | CASSFRSGGFVEQYF | TGTGCCAGCAGCTTTCGGTCAGGGGGTTTCGTCGAGCAGTACTTC